Listed here are 25 T cell receptor beta chains from one sample, sequenced in a study of T-cell memory formation after mild COVID-19. In TCRdb, the 5' RACE reads were re-called with MiXCR into one record per CDR3 protein. The sample has about 340,000 distinct CDR3 sequences; under 15% are singletons. Sequenced material: PBMCs or a T cell subset sorted from them (not recorded which). The receptor set was obtained from a young man who had mild COVID-19 (a few samples of this study predate the infection). Cell type and time point are not known.

V usage is TRBV7-2 and J usage is TRBJ1-4; 7 bases are shared with TRBD1. This CDR3 comprises 13 residues. J lost 7 bases, V lost 2 bases, and 1 base had no gene match. Germline V gene lookup returns CDR1 SGHTA and CDR2 FQGNSA. CDR3 in amino acids: CASSLWTGEKLFF. In DNA form, the CDR3 reads TGTGCCAGCAGCTTATGGACAGGTGAAAAACTGTTTTTT.

The V call is TRBV6-2 or TRBV6-3, the J call TRBJ2-1; the D is unclear. Trimming cost V 8 bases and J 2 bases, with 7 bases left between them. The CDR3 covers 12 residues. The germline CDR1 and CDR2 sequences are MNHEY and SVGEGT. The chain's CDR3 is CASGFTYNEQFF. In DNA form, the CDR3 reads TGTGCCAGCGGATTCACCTACAATGAGCAGTTCTTC.

This clonotype was observed a few times. As DNA, the CDR3 is TGTGCCAGCAGCTTAGCTCTAGGCAGCTCCTACGAGCAGTACGTC. Its protein product is CASSLALGSSYEQYV. V gene TRBV7-9 combines with J gene TRBJ2-7; no reliable D call. V gave up 0 bases and J gave up 0 bases, with 9 bases separating them. Germline assignment: CDR1 SEHNR and CDR2 FQNEAQ (reference sequence). The CDR3 length is 15 residues.

This chain links TRBV7-2 with TRBJ1-1; D ambiguous. Germline lookup yields CDR1 SGHTA and CDR2 FQGNSA. Trimming took off 5 bases at V and 6 bases at J, with 13 bases between the two ends. This CDR3 has 13 amino acids. CDR3 bases: TGTGCCAGCAGCCCGAACCGACTGGCTGAAGCTTTCTTT. It is translated as CASSPNRLAEAFF.

There are a few counts of this clonotype. The rearrangement joins TRBV18 to TRBJ2-5; TRBD2 might be the D (5 bases). Germline CDR1 and CDR2: KGHSH and LQKENI. The length of the CDR3 is 15 residues. The V end lost 0 bases, the J end lost 5 bases, and 13 bases lay between the germline ends. The CDR3 bases are TGTGCCAGCTCACCACCGATGACGGGGATGGAGACCCAGTACTTC. Translated, it gives CASSPPMTGMETQYF.

This clonotype was seen repeatedly, ten times or more. The V call is TRBV7-2, the J call TRBJ1-3; D possibly corresponds to TRBD1 (5 bases). Deletions cut 5 bases from V and 7 bases from J, with 15 bases between. Germline V gene sequence: CDR1 SGHTA, CDR2 FQGNSA. The CDR3 runs to 14 residues. The CDR3: CASSGGVASNTIYF. In DNA form, the CDR3 reads TGTGCCAGCAGCGGGGGGGTCGCGTCCAACACCATATATTTT.

The chain employs TRBV5-1 and TRBJ2-1, with 10 bases fitting TRBD2. CDR1 and CDR2 from the germline V gene are SGHRS and YFSETQ. Germline trimming cut 2 bases from V and 6 bases from J; bases unmatched to any gene: 5. CDR3 length: 15 residues. The CDR3 DNA reads as TGCGCCAGCAGCTTTGGGTCTAGCGGGGGCAATGAGCAGTTCTTC. Its protein is CASSFGSSGGNEQFF.

This sequence joins TRBV5-6 and TRBJ2-5; D possibly corresponds to TRBD1 (6 bases). The CDR3 runs 14 residues. The V end lost 7 bases, the J end lost 0 bases, and 13 bases lay between the germline ends. In germline, CDR1 is SGHDT, CDR2 YYEEEE. CDR3 amino acids: CASGGGRDQETQYF. The CDR3 nucleotides are TGTGCCAGCGGGGGCGGCAGAGACCAAGAGACCCAGTACTTC.

This clonotype came up a few times. J is TRBJ2-7 and V is TRBV6-5, with 10 nucleotides matching TRBD1. The CDR3 runs 15 residues. Germline V gives CDR1 MNHEY, CDR2 SVGAGI. Losses at the gene ends were 6 bases for V and 4 bases for J; bases not matched to a gene: 9. The DNA for the CDR3 is TGTGCCAGCAGCCCGGGACAGGGGCTTTTTTACGAGCAGTACTTC. Its translation is CASSPGQGLFYEQYF.

This chain joins TRBV20-1 and TRBJ2-7; D is unresolved. Germline CDR1 reads DFQATT; CDR2 reads SNEGSKA (reference sequence). V gave up 5 bases and J gave up 0 bases, with 17 bases separating them. There are 15 residues in the CDR3. CDR3 nucleotides: TGCAGTGCTGCCGGTAGTCGAGGACCCTCCTACGAGCAGTACGTC. Translation: CSAAGSRGPSYEQYV.

This clonotype appeared a few times. This chain links TRBV9 with TRBJ1-3; D not resolved. V lost 0 bases, J lost 0 bases, and 10 bases lay in between. The CDR3 has 16 amino acids. Germline V gene lookup returns CDR1 SGDLS and CDR2 YYNGEE. The CDR3 coding sequence is TGTGCCAGCAGCGTAGGGGCGTCGTACTCTGGAAACACCATATATTTT. Protein sequence: CASSVGASYSGNTIYF. Complete variable domain (other parts from reference TRBV9 and TRBJ1-3): DSGVTQTPKHLITATGQRVTLRCSPRSGDLSVYWYQQSLDQGLQFLIQYYNGEERAKGNILERFSAQQFPDLHSELNLSSLELGDSALYFCASSVGASYSGNTIYFGEGSWLTVV.

Many counts were recorded for this clonotype. The J gene is TRBJ1-1, the V gene TRBV7-9; D might be TRBD1 (5 bases). The V and J ends lost 5 bases and 4 bases respectively, with 14 bases between them. The CDR3 sequence is 14 residues long. The germline gives CDR1 SEHNR, CDR2 FQNEAQ (reference sequence). The CDR3 here is CASSLQGSSTEAFF. The CDR3 region has the DNA TGTGCCAGCAGCCTCCAGGGTAGTAGCACTGAAGCTTTCTTT.

This clonotype was observed a few times. J is TRBJ2-2 and V is TRBV5-1; 7 bases match TRBD1. Trimming took 6 bases from V and 0 from J; bases not matched to a gene: 8. The CDR3 is 16 amino acids. From germline, CDR1 is SGHRS and CDR2 YFSETQ. CDR3 bases: TGCGCCAGCACCCCCGCCGGGACAGCGAACACCGGGGAGCTGTTTTTT. It encodes CASTPAGTANTGELFF. Full variable domain (remainder filled in from reference TRBV5-1 and TRBJ2-2): KAGVTQTPRYLIKTRGQQVTLSCSPISGHRSVSWYQQTPGQGLQFLFEYFSETQRNKGNFPGRFSGRQFSNSRSEMNVSTLELGDSALYLCASTPAGTANTGELFFGEGSRLTVL.

This clonotype showed up just a few times. The CDR3: CAGQRRSSGNTIYF. CDR3 DNA sequence: TGTGCCGGCCAACGACGGAGCTCTGGAAACACCATATATTTT. V is TRBV5-6 and J is TRBJ1-3, with D unclear. Germline V gene data show CDR1 as SGHDT and CDR2 as YYEEEE. Trimming stripped 10 bases from V and 0 bases from J, with 14 bases between. The CDR3 length is 14 residues.

This chain connects TRBV6-6 to TRBJ2-4; 7 bases line up with TRBD2. The length of the CDR3 is 11 residues. Unmatched junction bases numbered 6, after V lost 11 bases and J lost 8 bases. Germline assignment: CDR1 MNHNY and CDR2 SVGAGI (reference sequence). Here the CDR3 reads CAGGSGDIQYF. The DNA of the CDR3 is TGTGCCGGCGGGAGTGGGGACATTCAGTACTTC.

This clonotype came up a few times. The chain carries TRBV7-2 and TRBJ2-3; 11 nucleotides line up with TRBD2. The V gene end was trimmed by 1 base and the J gene end by 1 base; junction bases not matched to a gene: 7. This CDR3 comprises 18 residues. Germline V lookup: CDR1 SGHTA, CDR2 FQGNSA. CDR3 sequence: CASSLVSGGARGTDTQYF. The CDR3, as DNA: TGTGCCAGCAGCTTAGTTAGCGGGGGGGCGAGGGGCACAGATACGCAGTATTTT.

This clonotype was seen at least ten times. The rearrangement uses TRBV25-1 and TRBJ2-4; possible D gene TRBD2, 7 bases. The CDR3 sequence is 14 residues long. Per the germline V gene, CDR1 is MGHDK and CDR2 is SYGVNS. V lost 7 bases and J lost 7, with 17 bases in between. In nucleotides, the CDR3 is TGTGCCAGCACTCCCGCGGGGGCCTACAACATTCAGTACTTC. Its translation is CASTPAGAYNIQYF.

The gene calls are TRBV20-1 and TRBJ2-1; 9 bases match TRBD2. V shed 3 bases and J 4 bases; nucleotides not matched to a gene: 4. There are 14 residues in the CDR3. The germline V gene encodes CDR1 DFQATT and CDR2 SNEGSKA (reference sequence). CDR3 residues: CSARVAGAYNEQFF. The CDR3 nucleotides read TGCAGTGCTAGGGTAGCGGGGGCTTACAATGAGCAGTTCTTC.

The chain uses TRBV29-1 and TRBJ1-4; D unclear. The CDR3 has 10 residues. Per germline, CDR1 SQVTM and CDR2 ANQGSEA. With 7 bases removed from V and 8 bases from J, the gap between germline ends came to 8 bases. The CDR3 region is CSGYTEKLFF. The CDR3 region has the DNA TGCAGCGGTTACACGGAAAAACTGTTTTTT.

This chain uses TRBV7-2 with TRBJ2-1; 12 nucleotides line up with TRBD2. This CDR3 has 16 amino acids. Germline V lookup: CDR1 SGHTA, CDR2 FQGNSA. V was pared by 6 bases and J by 6 bases, with 9 bases of the junction left unmatched. The CDR3 sequence: CASSRITSGGFNEQFF. In DNA form, the CDR3 reads TGTGCCAGCAGTCGGATTACTAGCGGGGGGTTCAATGAGCAGTTCTTC.

The rearrangement uses TRBV5-1 and TRBJ2-6, with TRBD1 matching 11 bases. The CDR3 extends over 18 amino acids. Germline CDR1 is SGHRS and CDR2 is YFSETQ. V trimming: 4 bases; J trimming: 0 bases; junction bases outside the gene matches: 6. This chain's CDR3 is CASSKGQGVLSGANVLTF. The DNA of the CDR3 is TGCGCCAGCAGCAAGGGACAGGGGGTCCTCTCTGGGGCCAACGTCCTGACTTTC.

The V call is TRBV30, the J call TRBJ1-5; 10 nucleotides line up with TRBD1. The germline gives CDR1 GTSNPN, CDR2 SVGIG (reference sequence). Trimming removed 3 bases from V and 5 bases from J; junction bases left unmatched: 4. The CDR3 is 14 residues long. The CDR3 nucleotides read TGTGCCTGGAGGGCGACAGGGGGCTATCAGCCCCAGCATTTT. This codes for CAWRATGGYQPQHF.

This clonotype was recorded a few times. V usage is TRBV4-3 and J usage is TRBJ1-4; no clear D gene. The germline gives CDR1 LGHNA, CDR2 YSLEER. The CDR3 spans 15 residues. V was clipped by 0 bases and J by 8 bases, with 13 bases between them. The DNA of the CDR3 is TGCGCCAGCAGCCAAGATGTCGGTTCGGGAGAAAAACTGTTTTTT. Its translation is CASSQDVGSGEKLFF.

This clonotype was seen only a few times. J is TRBJ2-7 and V is TRBV12-3 or TRBV12-4; 9 nucleotides align to TRBD1. CDR3 length: 13 residues. The ends lost 6 bases at V and 6 bases at J; junction bases unmatched: 6. In DNA, the CDR3 is TGTGCCAGCAGAGGACAGGGGACTCGCGAGCAGTACTTC. It encodes CASRGQGTREQYF.

At least ten counts were recorded for this clonotype. The chain joins TRBV21-1 to TRBJ2-7; the listed D gene, TRBD1, was not tested against the DNA. TRBV21-1 is a pseudogene. This CDR3 contains 14 residues. For the CDR3, the DNA is TGTGCCAGCGGATCTACAGGGCCGACCTACGAGCAGTACTTC. Translated: CASGSTGPTYEQYF.